The present T cell receptor beta chain was sequenced within a study of shared clonotypes between healthy human individuals. The protocol was immunoSEQ multiplex PCR, while the TCRdb copy is restricted to in-frame clones and leaves out a portion. The table includes around 2.1 million clones, approximately 94% detected once. The naive CD8 fraction comprised CD45RO-negative cells positively selected for CCR7 and excluded terminally differentiated effector memory CD45RA+ cells. This CDR3 has 15 residues. V was pared by 3 bases and J by 0 bases, with 9 bases between. Germline CDR1 reads SEHNR; CDR2 reads FQNEAQ (reference sequence).

The specimen sequenced was naive CD8+ T cells from PBMCs. The clonotype was recovered from a man in his late teens or twenties in good health. Some clones in this sample may be carry-over from other donors' samples. The rearrangement links TRBV7-9 to TRBJ2-1; D may match TRBD1 or TRBD2 (5 bases each). The CDR3: CASSLGPYSYNEQFF. In DNA, the CDR3 is TGTGCCAGCAGCTTGGGACCGTACTCCTACAATGAGCAGTTCTTC.